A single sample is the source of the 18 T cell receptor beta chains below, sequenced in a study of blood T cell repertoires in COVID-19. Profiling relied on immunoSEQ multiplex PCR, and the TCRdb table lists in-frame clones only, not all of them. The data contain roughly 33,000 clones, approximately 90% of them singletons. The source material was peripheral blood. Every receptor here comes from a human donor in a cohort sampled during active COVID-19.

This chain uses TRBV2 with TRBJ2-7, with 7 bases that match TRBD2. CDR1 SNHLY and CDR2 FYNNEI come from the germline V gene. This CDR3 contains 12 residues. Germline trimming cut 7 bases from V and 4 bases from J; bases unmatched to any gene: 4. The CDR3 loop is CASIEGLYEQYF. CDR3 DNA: TGTGCCAGCATCGAGGGACTATACGAGCAGTACTTC. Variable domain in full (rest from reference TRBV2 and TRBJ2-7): EPEVTQTPSHQVTQMGQEVILRCVPISNHLYFYWYRQILGQKVEFLVSFYNNEISEKSEIFDDQFSVERPDGSNFTLKIRSTKLEDSAMYFCASIEGLYEQYFGPGTRLTVT.

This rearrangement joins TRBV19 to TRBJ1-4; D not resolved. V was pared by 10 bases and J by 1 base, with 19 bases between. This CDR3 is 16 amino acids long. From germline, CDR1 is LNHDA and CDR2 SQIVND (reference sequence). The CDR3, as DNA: TGTGCCACCACCAATCGGGGAACGATAACTAATGAAAAACTGTTTTTT. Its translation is CATTNRGTITNEKLFF.

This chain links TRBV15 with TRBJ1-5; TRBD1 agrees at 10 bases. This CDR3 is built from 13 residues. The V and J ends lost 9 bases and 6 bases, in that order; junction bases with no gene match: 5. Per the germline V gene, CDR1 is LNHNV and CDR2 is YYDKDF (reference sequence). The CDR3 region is CATRQGAIQPQHF. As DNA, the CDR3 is TGTGCCACGCGACAGGGGGCTATTCAGCCCCAGCATTTT. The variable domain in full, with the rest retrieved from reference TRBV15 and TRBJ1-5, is DAMVIQNPRYQVTQFGKPVTLSCSQTLNHNVMYWYQQKSSQAPKLLFHYYDKDFNNEADTPDNFQSRRPNTSFCFLDIRSPGLGDTAMYLCATRQGAIQPQHFGDGTRLSIL.

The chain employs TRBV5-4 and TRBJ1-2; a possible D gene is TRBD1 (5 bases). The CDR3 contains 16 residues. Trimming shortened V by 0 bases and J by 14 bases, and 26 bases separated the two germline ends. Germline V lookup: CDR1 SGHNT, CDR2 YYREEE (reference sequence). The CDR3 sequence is CASSLDRQRATFSGTF. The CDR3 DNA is TGTGCCAGCAGCTTGGACCGACAGCGGGCCACCTTTTCAGGGACCTTC.

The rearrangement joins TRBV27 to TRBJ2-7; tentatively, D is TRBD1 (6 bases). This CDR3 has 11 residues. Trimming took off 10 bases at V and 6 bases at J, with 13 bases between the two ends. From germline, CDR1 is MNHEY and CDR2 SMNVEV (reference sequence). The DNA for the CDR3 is TGTGCCATCCAAAGGGGGATCGAGCAGTACTTC. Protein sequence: CAIQRGIEQYF.

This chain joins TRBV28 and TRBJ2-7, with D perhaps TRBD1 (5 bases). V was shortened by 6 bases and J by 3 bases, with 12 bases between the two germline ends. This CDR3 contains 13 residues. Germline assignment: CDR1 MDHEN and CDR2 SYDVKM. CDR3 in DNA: TGTGCCAGCAGCCTACCTACAGGCTACGAGCAGTACTTC. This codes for CASSLPTGYEQYF.

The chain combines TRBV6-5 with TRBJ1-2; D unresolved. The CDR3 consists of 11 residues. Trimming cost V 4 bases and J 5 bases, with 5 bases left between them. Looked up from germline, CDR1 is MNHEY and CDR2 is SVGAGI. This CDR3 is CASSSRYGYTF. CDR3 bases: TGTGCCAGCAGTTCCAGATATGGCTACACCTTC.

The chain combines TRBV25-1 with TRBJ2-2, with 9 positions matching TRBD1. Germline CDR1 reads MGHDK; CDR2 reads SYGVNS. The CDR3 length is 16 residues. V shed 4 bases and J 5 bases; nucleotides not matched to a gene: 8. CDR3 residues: CASSAPGQGVTGELFF. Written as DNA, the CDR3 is TGTGCCAGCAGTGCACCGGGACAGGGAGTAACCGGGGAGCTGTTTTTT. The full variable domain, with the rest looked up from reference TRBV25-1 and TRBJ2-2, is EADIYQTPRYLVIGTGKKITLECSQTMGHDKMYWYQQDPGMELHLIHYSYGVNSTEKGDLSSESTVSRIRTEHFPLTLESARPSHTSQYLCASSAPGQGVTGELFFGEGSRLTVL.

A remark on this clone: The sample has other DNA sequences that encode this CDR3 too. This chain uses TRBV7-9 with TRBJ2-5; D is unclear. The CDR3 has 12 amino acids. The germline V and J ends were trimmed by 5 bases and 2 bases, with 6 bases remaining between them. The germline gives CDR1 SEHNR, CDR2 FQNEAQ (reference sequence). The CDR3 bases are TGTGCCAGCAGCATTCTACAAGAGACCCAGTACTTC. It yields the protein CASSILQETQYF.

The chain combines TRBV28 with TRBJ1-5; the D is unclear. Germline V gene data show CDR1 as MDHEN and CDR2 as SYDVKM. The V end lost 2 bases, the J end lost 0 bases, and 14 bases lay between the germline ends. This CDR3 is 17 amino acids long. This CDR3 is CASSLIGRGNSNQPQHF. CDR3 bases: TGTGCCAGCAGTTTAATAGGTCGGGGAAATAGCAATCAGCCCCAGCATTTT.

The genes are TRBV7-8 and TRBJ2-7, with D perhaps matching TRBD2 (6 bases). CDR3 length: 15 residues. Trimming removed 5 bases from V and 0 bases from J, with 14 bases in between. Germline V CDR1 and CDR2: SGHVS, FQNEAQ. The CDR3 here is CASSRGGDFSYEQYF. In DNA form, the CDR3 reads TGTGCCAGCAGCCGGGGTGGGGACTTCTCCTACGAGCAGTACTTC.

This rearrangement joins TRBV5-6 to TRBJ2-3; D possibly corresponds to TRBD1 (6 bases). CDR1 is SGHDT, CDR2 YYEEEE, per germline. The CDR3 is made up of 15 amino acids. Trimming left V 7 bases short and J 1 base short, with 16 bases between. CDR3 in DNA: TGTGCCAGCGATGGGGGCAGACGAGGCACAGATACGCAGTATTTT. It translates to CASDGGRRGTDTQYF.

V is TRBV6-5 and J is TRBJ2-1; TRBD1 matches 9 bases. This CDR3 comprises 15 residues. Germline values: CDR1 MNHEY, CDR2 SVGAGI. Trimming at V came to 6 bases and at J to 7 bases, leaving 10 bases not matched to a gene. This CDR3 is CASSPGTGSGNEQFF. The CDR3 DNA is TGTGCCAGCAGCCCCGGGACAGGGTCTGGGAATGAGCAGTTCTTC.

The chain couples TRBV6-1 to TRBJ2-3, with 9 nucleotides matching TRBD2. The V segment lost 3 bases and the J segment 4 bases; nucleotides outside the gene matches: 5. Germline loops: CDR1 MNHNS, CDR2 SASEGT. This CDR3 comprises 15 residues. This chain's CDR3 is CASSDWREGADTQYF. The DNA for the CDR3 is TGTGCCAGCAGTGATTGGCGGGAGGGCGCAGATACGCAGTATTTT.

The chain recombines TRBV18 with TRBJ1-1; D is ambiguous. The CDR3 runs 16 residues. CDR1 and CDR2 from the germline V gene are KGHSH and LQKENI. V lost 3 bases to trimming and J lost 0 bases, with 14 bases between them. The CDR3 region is CASSPWALRVNTEAFF. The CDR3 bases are TGTGCCAGCTCACCTTGGGCATTGAGGGTGAACACTGAAGCTTTCTTT.

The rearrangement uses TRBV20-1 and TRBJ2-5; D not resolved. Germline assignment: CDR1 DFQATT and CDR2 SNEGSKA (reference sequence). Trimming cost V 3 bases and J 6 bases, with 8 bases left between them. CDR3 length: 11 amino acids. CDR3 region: CSASSPQTQYF. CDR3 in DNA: TGCAGTGCTAGTTCCCCTCAGACCCAGTACTTC.

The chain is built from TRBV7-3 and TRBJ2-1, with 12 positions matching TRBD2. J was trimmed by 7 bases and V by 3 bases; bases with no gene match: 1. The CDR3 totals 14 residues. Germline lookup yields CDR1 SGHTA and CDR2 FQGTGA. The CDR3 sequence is CASSFGTSGNEQFF. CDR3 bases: TGTGCCAGCAGCTTTGGGACTAGCGGGAATGAGCAGTTCTTC.

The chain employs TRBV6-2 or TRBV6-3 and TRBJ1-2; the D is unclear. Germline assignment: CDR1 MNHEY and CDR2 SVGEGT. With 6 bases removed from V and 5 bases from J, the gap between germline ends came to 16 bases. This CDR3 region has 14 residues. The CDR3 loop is CASSSLREWYGYTF. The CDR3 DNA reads TGTGCCAGCAGCAGCCTCCGGGAGTGGTATGGCTACACCTTC.